The next 5 T cell receptor beta chains were all read from a single sample in a study of T cells in localized non-small cell lung cancer. The repertoire was sequenced with immunoSEQ multiplex PCR; TCRdb's copy has only in-frame clones and lacks some. The sample carries about 40,000 clones, approximately 80% recorded once. Material: peripheral blood mononuclear cells, obtained before any cancer treatment. These receptors all come from a male donor at least 60 years old with stage II lung adenocarcinoma.

This clone was counted a few times. The rearrangement links TRBV9 to TRBJ2-1; D not resolved. Trimming shortened V by 4 bases and J by 8 bases, and 13 bases separated the two germline ends. This CDR3 contains 13 residues. Germline CDR1 reads SGDLS; CDR2 reads YYNGEE. CDR3 bases: TGTGCCAGCAGCACCCCCCAAGAGGATGAGCAGTTCTTC. Its protein is CASSTPQEDEQFF.

CDR3 region: CASSYTGTSGAYEQYF. The DNA of the CDR3 is TGTGCCAGCAGTTACACCGGGACTAGCGGTGCCTACGAGCAGTACTTC. J is TRBJ2-7 and V is TRBV6-5, with 11 bases lining up with TRBD2. From germline, CDR1 is MNHEY and CDR2 SVGAGI. The trim removed 2 bases at V and 2 bases at J, leaving 5 bases unmatched. The length of the CDR3 is 16 residues.

J is TRBJ2-6 and V is TRBV14; D might be TRBD1 (7 bases). Between the trimmed V and J ends, which lost 2 bases and 1 base, there was a span of 15 bases. Germline CDR1 and CDR2: SGHDN and FVKESK. This CDR3 is 18 amino acids long. CDR3 coding DNA: TGTGCCAGCAGCCAATGGAACAGGGGAGGATCTGGGGCCAACGTCCTGACTTTC. The encoded protein is CASSQWNRGGSGANVLTF.

This clone showed up just a few times. The chain employs TRBV9 and TRBJ1-1; D call uncertain. The V gene's germline CDR1 is SGDLS and CDR2 YYNGEE. V was clipped by 9 bases and J by 1 base, with 13 bases between them. This CDR3 comprises 13 residues. CDR3 amino acids: CATMKTENTEAFF. The CDR3 nucleotides read TGTGCCACCATGAAGACCGAGAACACTGAAGCTTTCTTT.

V is TRBV28 and J is TRBJ1-5; D is uncertain. CDR1 MDHEN and CDR2 SYDVKM come from the germline V gene. Trimming removed 5 bases at V and 3 bases at J, with 20 bases between. The CDR3 consists of 17 residues. The CDR3 nucleotides read TGTGCCAGCAGTCCTCGCAAAATAAAACCCTTCAATCAGCCCCAGCATTTT. The encoded protein is CASSPRKIKPFNQPQHF.